These 22 T cell receptor beta chains originate from one sample sequenced in a study of control samples from healthy donors and cancer patients. This table comes from immunoSEQ multiplex PCR, and its TCRdb copy is limited to in-frame clones, with some not included. The data show about 76,000 clones, around 86% seen once. Sequencing was performed on PBMCs. The receptors derive from a woman in her 50s with colorectal cancer.

The sample holds one count of this clone. The rearrangement joins TRBV23-1 to TRBJ2-2; 8 bases are shared with TRBD1. TRBV23-1 is recorded as an ORF, its role being uncertain. V lost 0 bases and J lost 5; bases outside the gene matches: 8. The CDR3 has 17 amino acids. The CDR3 spells CASSQSCGTGATGELFF. CDR3 DNA sequence: TGCGCCAGCAGTCAATCCTGCGGGACAGGTGCGACCGGGGAGCTGTTTTTT.

V usage is TRBV11-3 and J usage is TRBJ1-1; no firm D call. Looked up from germline, CDR1 is SGHNT and CDR2 is YENEEA. The V end lost 5 bases, the J end lost 2 bases, and 12 bases lay between the germline ends. CDR3 length: 14 residues. This CDR3 reads CASSPSEVNTEAFF. The DNA of the CDR3 is TGTGCCAGCAGCCCTTCGGAGGTTAACACTGAAGCTTTCTTT.

The V and J genes are TRBV3-1 (or the pseudogene TRBV3-2) and TRBJ2-1; D gene unclear. Per the germline V gene, CDR1 is LGHDT and CDR2 is YNNKEL (reference sequence). The CDR3 consists of 13 residues. The germline V and J ends were trimmed by 2 bases and 9 bases, with 11 bases remaining between them. The CDR3 sequence: CASSQWDSSEQFF. The CDR3 DNA reads as TGTGCCAGCAGCCAATGGGATTCCAGTGAGCAGTTCTTC.

This chain uses TRBV12-3 or TRBV12-4 with TRBJ2-2; no definite D call. This CDR3 region has 11 residues. Trimming left V 3 bases short and J 5 bases short, with 1 base between. CDR3 DNA sequence: TGTGCCAGCAGTTTTACCGGGGAGCTGTTTTTT. Encoded protein: CASSFTGELFF.

The chain combines TRBV18 with TRBJ2-3, with D unclear. The V gene's germline CDR1 is KGHSH and CDR2 LQKENI. CDR3 length: 16 amino acids. V lost 0 bases, J lost 2 bases, and 12 bases lay in between. The CDR3 spells CASSPPGQKVTDTQYF. The CDR3 DNA sequence: TGTGCCAGCTCACCACCGGGTCAGAAAGTCACAGATACGCAGTATTTT.

The chain employs TRBV5-6 and TRBJ2-3, with 8 bases lining up with TRBD1. Germline trimming cut 1 base from V and 1 base from J; bases unmatched to any gene: 8. The V gene's germline CDR1 is SGHDT and CDR2 YYEEEE. This CDR3 region has 17 residues. The CDR3 DNA sequence: TGTGCCAGCAGCTTGACTATGCAGGGGGCCGGCACAGATACGCAGTATTTT. As protein: CASSLTMQGAGTDTQYF. Complete variable domain (other parts from reference TRBV5-6 and TRBJ2-3): DAGVTQSPTHLIKTRGQQVTLRCSPKSGHDTVSWYQQALGQGPQFIFQYYEEEERQRGNFPDRFSGHQFPNYSSELNVNALLLGDSALYLCASSLTMQGAGTDTQYFGPGTRLTVL.

The rearrangement uses TRBV2 and TRBJ1-3; 8 nucleotides agree with TRBD1. Per the germline V gene, CDR1 is SNHLY and CDR2 is FYNNEI. This CDR3 is 15 amino acids long. The V gene end was trimmed by 5 bases and the J gene end by 2 bases; junction bases not matched to a gene: 5. The CDR3 DNA is TGTGCCAGCAGTCCCCGGACAGGGACTGGAAACACCATATATTTT. It is translated as CASSPRTGTGNTIYF.

This clone was detected only a few times. V gene TRBV6-1 combines with J gene TRBJ1-2; D gene unclear. This CDR3 is 13 amino acids long. Germline V gene lookup returns CDR1 MNHNS and CDR2 SASEGT. V lost 0 bases and J lost 4, with 6 bases in between. The CDR3 reads CASSEASVYGYTF. Written as DNA, the CDR3 is TGTGCCAGCAGTGAAGCGTCAGTCTATGGCTACACCTTC.

The rearrangement uses TRBV6-2 or TRBV6-3 and TRBJ2-3; the D gene could be TRBD1 or TRBD2 (5 bases each). The CDR3 has 14 residues. CDR1 is MNHEY and CDR2 is SVGEGT in the germline V gene. V was clipped by 3 bases and J by 0 bases, with 7 bases between them. Written as DNA, the CDR3 is TGTGCCAGCAGTTATGGGGGTAGCACAGATACGCAGTATTTT. It yields the protein CASSYGGSTDTQYF.

This clone came up once. The chain links TRBV7-2 to TRBJ2-1; TRBD2 agrees at 11 bases. V lost 1 base to trimming and J lost 6 bases; unmatched junction nucleotides: 11. Germline V gene data show CDR1 as SGHTA and CDR2 as FQGNSA. The CDR3 length is 18 residues. The CDR3 bases are TGTGCCAGCAGCTTAGTAGCGGGTGGTAGCGGGGGGGCCAATGAGCAGTTCTTC. Translation gives CASSLVAGGSGGANEQFF.

This chain links TRBV6-2 or TRBV6-3 with TRBJ1-6; no clear D gene. V was clipped by 4 bases and J by 6 bases, with 16 bases between them. The CDR3 sequence is 16 residues long. Germline CDR1 MNHEY, CDR2 SVGEGT. Written as DNA, the CDR3 is TGTGCCAGCAGTTTTCCTATCGCCGGTGGTAATTCACCCCTCCACTTT. It specifies CASSFPIAGGNSPLHF.

This chain uses TRBV3-1 (or the pseudogene TRBV3-2) with TRBJ2-5, with a weak D call TRBD1 (6 bases). Deletions cut 3 bases from V and 4 bases from J, with 15 bases between. The CDR3 has 15 amino acids. Germline V gene lookup returns CDR1 LGHDT and CDR2 YNNKEL (reference sequence). The CDR3 here is CASSQRGQPGETQYF. CDR3 coding DNA: TGTGCCAGCAGCCAGCGAGGACAGCCAGGAGAGACCCAGTACTTC.

This chain joins TRBV7-8 and TRBJ2-5; D gene unclear. The CDR3 runs to 13 residues. Trimming cost V 4 bases and J 2 bases, with 8 bases left between them. Germline CDR1 and CDR2: SGHVS and FQNEAQ. The CDR3 loop reads CASSSLGQETQYF. In DNA, the CDR3 is TGTGCCAGCAGCTCCCTCGGTCAAGAGACCCAGTACTTC.

The V call is TRBV6-2 or TRBV6-3, the J call TRBJ2-5; D may be TRBD1 (6 bases). Germline loops: CDR1 MNHEY, CDR2 SVGEGT. The CDR3 has 15 amino acids. Trimming shortened V by 5 bases and J by 5 bases, and 18 bases separated the two germline ends. CDR3 DNA sequence: TGTGCCAGCAGTCCGTGGACTCGAGGGGGTGAGACCCAGTACTTC. This gives the protein CASSPWTRGGETQYF.

This clone was seen a single time. The rearrangement uses TRBV28 and TRBJ2-2, with D possibly matching TRBD2 (7 bases). CDR1 is MDHEN, CDR2 SYDVKM, per germline. V was shortened by 6 bases and J by 4 bases, with 15 bases between the two germline ends. This CDR3 is built from 15 residues. This chain's CDR3 is CASSRGGAGTGELFF. CDR3 bases: TGTGCCAGCAGCAGAGGGGGGGCGGGCACCGGGGAGCTGTTTTTT.

This rearrangement joins TRBV6-5 to TRBJ1-5, with D uncertain. This CDR3 region has 15 residues. V shed 0 bases and J shed 3 bases, with 9 bases lying between them. Germline-derived CDR1 and CDR2 are MNHEY and SVGAGI. The CDR3 region has the DNA TGTGCCAGCAGTTACTCAGGAAGCCTCAATCAGCCCCAGCATTTT. This encodes CASSYSGSLNQPQHF.

The rearrangement joins TRBV4-3 to TRBJ2-2, with no clear D. Germline assignment: CDR1 LGHNA and CDR2 YSLEER. The ends were cut back, 5 bases at V and 4 bases at J, with 8 bases in the middle. This CDR3 has 13 amino acids. The CDR3 here is CASSTRITGELFF. CDR3 nucleotide sequence: TGCGCCAGCAGCACACGGATCACCGGGGAGCTGTTTTTT.

In regard to this clone: Other DNA sequences within the sample encode an identical CDR3. V is TRBV19 and J is TRBJ1-2, with a weak D call TRBD1 (5 bases). The germline V and J ends were trimmed by 1 base and 6 bases, with 9 bases remaining between them. This CDR3 is built from 13 residues. CDR1 and CDR2 from the germline V gene are LNHDA and SQIVND (reference sequence). CDR3 nucleotides: TGTGCCAGTAGTATAGTAGGGGTCGATGGCTACACCTTC. This translates into CASSIVGVDGYTF. Looking up the rest from reference TRBV19 and TRBJ1-2 gives the full variable domain: DGGITQSPKYLFRKEGQNVTLSCEQNLNHDAMYWYRQDPGQGLRLIYYSQIVNDFQKGDIAEGYSVSREKKESFPLTVTSAQKNPTAFYLCASSIVGVDGYTFGSGTRLTVV.

V usage is TRBV24-1 and J usage is TRBJ1-5; 8 nucleotides agree with TRBD1. Losses at the gene ends were 4 bases for V and 1 base for J; bases not matched to a gene: 5. CDR3 length equals 16 residues. CDR1 is KGHDR, CDR2 SFDVKD, per germline. This chain's CDR3 is CATSESDRGSNQPQHF. DNA for the CDR3: TGTGCCACCAGTGAGTCAGACAGGGGAAGCAATCAGCCCCAGCATTTT.

The CDR3 bases are TGTGCCAGCAGCTCGACAGGGAACATGAACACTGAAGCTTTCTTT. As protein: CASSSTGNMNTEAFF. The chain recombines TRBV5-5 with TRBJ1-1; 7 bases align to TRBD1. CDR1 and CDR2 (germline): SGHKS, YYEKEE (reference sequence). CDR3 length: 15 residues. V was clipped by 3 bases and J by 0 bases; unmatched bases: 5.

This chain uses TRBV5-1 with TRBJ1-1; 7 bases fit TRBD1. Germline CDR1 SGHRS, CDR2 YFSETQ. V lost 4 bases to trimming and J lost 3 bases; unmatched junction nucleotides: 6. The CDR3 spans 14 residues. The CDR3: CASSLGQRDTEAFF. The DNA of the CDR3 is TGCGCCAGCAGCCTGGGACAGCGGGACACTGAAGCTTTCTTT.

The chain carries TRBV20-1 and TRBJ2-7; D gene uncertain. V was trimmed by 3 bases and J by 0 bases, leaving 12 bases between them. The germline V gene has CDR1 DFQATT and CDR2 SNEGSKA (reference sequence). This CDR3 is 14 amino acids long. The CDR3 nucleotides read TGCAGTGCTAGTAACACCTTAAGCTCCTACGAGCAGTACGTC. Protein: CSASNTLSSYEQYV.